This passage covers 8 T cell receptor beta chains from one sample sequenced in a study of CD8 T cells in ankylosing spondylitis. TCRdb re-analysed the 5' RACE reads in MiXCR, keeping a single row per CDR3 protein. The sample carries fewer than 450,000 distinct CDR3 sequences, 15% to 20% recorded once. Study-level results: Blood of patients with ankylosing spondylitis appeared to be characterized by a TCR beta motif of about eight highly homologous variants.

The antigens for these receptors are not known. Sequences were obtained from blood, either unsorted or a sorted T cell fraction (not recorded which). The origin of the receptors is a male donor with ankylosing spondylitis.

A few counts support this clonotype. The V and J genes are TRBV4-1 and TRBJ2-5, with TRBD1 as a possible D gene (5 bases). CDR3 length: 15 amino acids. V lost 1 base and J 7 bases, leaving 16 bases between the germline ends. Germline V gene sequence: CDR1 MGHRA, CDR2 YSYEKL. The CDR3 is CASSQGETADGTQYF. CDR3 sequence (DNA): TGCGCCAGCAGCCAAGGCGAGACAGCCGATGGGACCCAGTACTTC.

The chain joins TRBV7-2 to TRBJ1-5; 7 bases agree with TRBD1. This CDR3 is built from 17 residues. Germline lookup yields CDR1 SGHTA and CDR2 FQGNSA. The J segment lost 1 base and the V segment lost 3 bases, leaving 9 bases of the junction unmatched. The CDR3 region has the DNA TGTGCCAGCAGCTTGCGGACAGGATTGTCGAGCAATCAGCCCCAGCATTTT. Its protein product is CASSLRTGLSSNQPQHF.

The CDR3 loop reads CASSLASVATNEKLFF. The CDR3 DNA reads as TGTGCCAGCAGCTTGGCCTCAGTAGCAACTAATGAAAAACTGTTTTTT. The V call is TRBV5-5, the J call TRBJ1-4; D unclear. Between the trimmed V and J ends, which lost 0 bases and 0 bases, there was a span of 9 bases. The CDR3 covers 16 residues. CDR1 SGHKS and CDR2 YYEKEE come from the germline V gene (reference sequence).

This clonotype was detected many times. The chain couples TRBV29-1 to TRBJ1-2; perhaps TRBD1 as D (5 bases). The V gene lost 7 bases and the J gene lost 4 bases, with 19 bases spanning the gap. The germline CDR1 and CDR2 sequences are SQVTM and ANQGSEA. CDR3 length equals 14 residues. The CDR3 DNA follows: TGCAGCGACCAACCAGGGATCCGCGGCTATGGCTACACCTTC. Its protein product is CSDQPGIRGYGYTF.

This clonotype was seen a handful of times. This chain connects TRBV7-6 to TRBJ1-2, with a possible D match to TRBD1 (5 bases). This CDR3 has 16 amino acids. Germline loops: CDR1 SGHVS, CDR2 FNYEAQ. V lost 5 bases and J 8 bases, leaving 24 bases between the germline ends. In DNA, the CDR3 is TGTGCCAGCAGCCTCCTAGCGGGTGGGGGAGTTAACGGCTACACCTTC. Protein sequence: CASSLLAGGGVNGYTF.

This clonotype appeared many times. The V call is TRBV5-1, the J call TRBJ2-3, with a weak D call TRBD1 (6 bases). Trimming cost V 4 bases and J 4 bases, with 13 bases left between them. CDR1 SGHRS and CDR2 YFSETQ come from the germline V gene. The CDR3 has 14 residues. The DNA for the CDR3 is TGCGCCAGCAGCCGGGAAGGGGGATCAGATACGCAGTATTTT. It encodes CASSREGGSDTQYF.

This chain links TRBV7-9 with TRBJ2-5, with D hard to call. The CDR3 contains 15 residues. V gave up 6 bases and J gave up 5 bases, with 19 bases separating them. Germline loops: CDR1 SEHNR, CDR2 FQNEAQ (reference sequence). The CDR3 region is CASRETRYQEETQYF. The CDR3 bases are TGTGCCAGCAGGGAAACACGCTATCAAGAGGAGACCCAGTACTTC.

This clonotype was found many times. The chain is built from TRBV29-1 and TRBJ1-1, with D maybe TRBD1 (6 bases). The length of the CDR3 is 13 residues. V was trimmed by 6 bases and J by 1 base, leaving 12 bases between them. Germline CDR1 SQVTM, CDR2 ANQGSEA. The CDR3 protein is CSVAAGANTEAFF. DNA of the CDR3: TGCAGCGTGGCGGCGGGGGCGAACACTGAAGCTTTCTTT.